A selection of T cell receptor beta chains follows, all from one sample in a study of T cells after yellow fever vaccination. TCRdb recomputed calls from the 5' RACE reads with MiXCR, one row per CDR3 protein. The data contain more than 300,000 distinct CDR3 sequences, 6.5% to 8.5% of them singletons. The material was PBMCs, obtained 35 to 50 days after the first yellow fever vaccination. These receptors were collected from a man aged 18 to 30 who received the YFV17D yellow fever vaccine. Each CDR3 is given with its conserved first and last residue. A D gene is named only where the DNA matches it firmly. For some rows the clone size is stated as once, few or many, or as a class when expanded; others skip it.

clone size	V gene	J gene	D gene	CDR3 protein	CDR3 DNA
.	TRBV7-3	TRBJ2-3	.	CASTLGLLATSTDTQYF	TGTGCCAGCACCCTTGGGTTATTAGCGACCAGCACAGATACGCAGTATTTT
.	TRBV4-1	TRBJ2-5	.	CASSQSWGDQETQYF	TGCGCCAGCAGCCAGTCCTGGGGAGACCAAGAGACCCAGTACTTC
.	TRBV7-9	TRBJ1-1	.	CASSLIHTEAFF	TGTGCCAGCAGCTTGATCCACACTGAAGCTTTCTTT
many	TRBV28	TRBJ1-1	.	CASKGRANTEAFF	TGTGCCAGCAAAGGCAGGGCGAACACTGAAGCTTTCTTT
many	TRBV4-2	TRBJ2-2	TRBD2	CASSQVGLAGTNTGELFF	TGTGCCAGCAGCCAAGTGGGGCTAGCGGGGACGAACACCGGGGAGCTGTTTTTT
many	TRBV28	TRBJ1-1	.	CASRTGWATEAFF	TGTGCCAGCAGAACAGGGTGGGCAACTGAAGCTTTCTTT
.	TRBV6-5	TRBJ2-1	.	CASSYSGGLAEQFF	TGTGCCAGCAGTTACTCGGGAGGACTGGCTGAGCAGTTCTTC
.	TRBV5-4	TRBJ1-1	.	CASILMNTEAFF	TGTGCCAGCATTTTAATGAACACTGAAGCTTTCTTT
few	TRBV5-6	TRBJ1-5	TRBD1	CASSQDRDNQPQHF	TGTGCCAGCAGCCAGGACAGGGATAATCAGCCCCAGCATTTT
many	TRBV10-3	TRBJ2-1	TRBD2	CAISASGGDNEQFF	TGTGCCATCAGTGCCAGCGGGGGGGATAATGAGCAGTTCTTC
many	TRBV3-1	TRBJ2-5	TRBD2	CASSQDGTSGGETQYF	TGTGCCAGCAGCCAAGATGGGACTAGCGGGGGTGAGACCCAGTACTTC
many	TRBV12-3/TRBV12-4	TRBJ2-2	TRBD2	CASSSGPGLENTGELFF	TGTGCCAGCAGTTCCGGGCCCGGACTAGAAAACACCGGGGAGCTGTTTTTT
many	TRBV5-5	TRBJ2-1	.	CASSLRRFGPNEQFF	TGTGCCAGCAGCTTGCGAAGATTCGGGCCGAATGAGCAGTTCTTC
.	TRBV5-1	TRBJ2-1	TRBD2	CASRLAGGSSYNEQFF	TGCGCCAGCAGGCTAGCGGGGGGGAGCTCCTACAATGAGCAGTTCTTC
many	TRBV3-1	TRBJ1-1	TRBD1	CASSHTGTGGTEAFF	TGTGCCAGCAGCCACACCGGGACAGGGGGCACTGAAGCTTTCTTT
few	TRBV5-1	TRBJ1-2	.	CASSPSGDTTYGYTF	TGCGCCAGCAGCCCCTCAGGGGATACAACCTATGGCTACACCTTC
many	TRBV7-8	TRBJ2-7	TRBD1	CASSPPLRTGGYEQYF	TGTGCCAGCAGCCCACCGCTAAGGACAGGGGGCTACGAGCAGTACTTC
.	TRBV7-2	TRBJ2-1	.	CASSLTTTNNEQFF	TGTGCCAGCAGCTTAACGACCACGAACAATGAGCAGTTCTTC
many	TRBV6-2/TRBV6-3	TRBJ1-1	.	CASSYGRTTEAFF	TGTGCCAGCAGTTATGGGCGGACGACTGAAGCTTTCTTT
.	TRBV24-1	TRBJ2-3	.	CATSDSAGTDTQYF	TGTGCCACCAGTGATAGCGCTGGCACAGATACGCAGTATTTT
once	TRBV7-2	TRBJ1-4	.	CASSFGPGVTNETLFF	TGTGCCAGCAGCTTTGGGCCGGGGGTAACTAATGAAACACTGTTTTTT
.	TRBV1	TRBJ2-4	.	CTSSSRASGGPCNIQYF	TGCACCAGCAGCTCTCGGGCTAGCGGGGGGCCCTGCAACATTCAGTACTTC
.	TRBV5-1	TRBJ1-6	TRBD1	CASSPRTGGSPLHF	TGCGCCAGCAGCCCGAGAACAGGGGGCTCACCCCTCCACTTT
many	TRBV18	TRBJ2-7	.	CASSPQGGYEQYF	TGTGCCAGCTCACCACAGGGTGGATACGAGCAGTACTTC
.	TRBV6-1	TRBJ2-3	TRBD1	CASSGQGRADTQYF	TGTGCCAGCAGCGGACAGGGAAGAGCAGATACGCAGTATTTT
many	TRBV4-2	TRBJ2-5	.	CASSQVRETQYF	TGTGCCAGCAGCCAAGTGCGGGAGACCCAGTACTTC
.	TRBV5-6	TRBJ1-1	.	CASSLEFGGSTEAFF	TGTGCCAGCAGCTTGGAGTTCGGGGGCTCCACTGAAGCTTTCTTT
.	TRBV14	TRBJ2-3	.	CASSQGPGYTDTQYF	TGTGCCAGCAGCCAAGGTCCAGGCTACACAGATACGCAGTATTTT
.	TRBV3-1	TRBJ1-1	.	CASSQRLGGAENTEAFF	TGTGCCAGCAGCCAAAGACTGGGGGGGGCAGAGAACACTGAAGCTTTCTTT
few	TRBV6-5	TRBJ2-3	.	CASSYGHLSTDTQYF	TGTGCCAGCAGTTACGGACACCTTAGCACAGATACGCAGTATTTT
.	TRBV29-1	TRBJ2-5	.	CSAKSGEETQYF	TGCAGCGCTAAGTCTGGGGAAGAGACCCAGTACTTC
many	TRBV4-2	TRBJ1-6	TRBD1	CASSAEGAGSPLHF	TGTGCCAGCAGCGCAGAGGGGGCAGGTTCACCCCTCCACTTT
few	TRBV12-3/TRBV12-4	TRBJ1-2	.	CASSLAHVPDGYTF	TGTGCCAGCAGTTTAGCGCATGTCCCGGATGGCTACACCTTC
few	TRBV5-1	TRBJ1-1	.	CASSRIGAEKAFF	TGCGCCAGCAGCCGGATAGGGGCAGAGAAAGCTTTCTTT
many	TRBV4-3	TRBJ2-4	.	CASSQRLGGKNIQYF	TGCGCCAGCAGCCAACGACTAGGGGGCAAAAACATTCAGTACTTC
few	TRBV5-5	TRBJ1-5	TRBD1	CASSFHPGQAFNQPQHF	TGTGCCAGCAGCTTCCATCCGGGACAGGCTTTCAATCAGCCCCAGCATTTT
many	TRBV5-4	TRBJ2-2	.	CASSFDTGSDGELFF	TGTGCCAGCAGCTTCGACACAGGGTCCGACGGGGAGCTGTTTTTT
few	TRBV5-1	TRBJ2-7	.	CASTQVGTGDSYEQYF	TGCGCCAGCACCCAGGTCGGAACAGGTGACTCCTACGAGCAGTACTTC
.	TRBV7-2	TRBJ2-7	TRBD2	CASSATSGVSYEQDF	TGTGCCAGCAGCGCGACTAGCGGGGTATCCTACGAGCAGGACTTC
few	TRBV28	TRBJ1-4	.	CATYREGEKLFF	TGTGCCACGTACAGGGAGGGTGAAAAACTGTTTTTT
few	TRBV20-1	TRBJ1-2	.	CSASSGAQNYGYTF	TGCAGTGCTAGTTCAGGGGCTCAAAACTATGGCTACACCTTC
few	TRBV30	TRBJ2-2	TRBD2	CAWSVLGLAGMNTGELFF	TGTGCCTGGAGTGTACTCGGTCTAGCGGGGATGAACACCGGGGAGCTGTTTTTT
many	TRBV7-6	TRBJ1-2	.	CASSSTGKRAGYTF	TGTGCCAGCAGCTCCACAGGGAAAAGAGCTGGCTACACCTTC
.	TRBV7-9	TRBJ2-7	.	CASSLGDGTYEQYF	TGTGCCAGCAGCTTGGGGGACGGCACCTACGAGCAGTACTTC
.	TRBV6-5	TRBJ1-5	.	CASSSPGGLTQHF	TGTGCCAGCAGTTCGCCCGGGGGCTTGACCCAGCATTTT
.	TRBV7-8	TRBJ2-3	TRBD2	CASSLGTRPPHTDTQYF	TGTGCCAGCAGCTTAGGGACTAGGCCTCCCCACACAGATACGCAGTATTTT
many	TRBV4-3	TRBJ1-1	.	CASSQERQANTEAFF	TGCGCCAGCAGCCAAGAGAGGCAAGCGAACACTGAAGCTTTCTTT
.	TRBV6-2/TRBV6-3	TRBJ2-2	TRBD1	CASSLGQGYTGELFF	TGTGCCAGCAGTCTTGGACAGGGGTACACCGGGGAGCTGTTTTTT
.	TRBV6-2/TRBV6-3	TRBJ2-7	.	CASSKLPGAYEQYF	TGTGCCAGCAGTAAATTGCCAGGGGCCTACGAGCAGTACTTC
many	TRBV5-1	TRBJ1-1	.	CASSLARGSTEAFF	TGCGCCAGCAGCTTGGCGAGGGGGAGCACTGAAGCTTTCTTT
.	TRBV5-1	TRBJ2-5	.	CASRTGSQETQYF	TGCGCCAGCAGAACGGGGTCCCAAGAGACCCAGTACTTC
.	TRBV2	TRBJ2-5	.	CASSDERARNKTQYF	TGTGCCAGCAGTGACGAGCGGGCTAGAAATAAGACCCAGTACTTC
.	TRBV3-1	TRBJ2-3	.	CASSQVSPSDTQYF	TGTGCCAGCAGCCAAGTCAGTCCATCAGATACGCAGTATTTT
.	TRBV5-4	TRBJ2-3	.	CASSLGADLSTDTQYF	TGTGCCAGCAGCTTGGGGGCGGATCTTAGCACAGATACGCAGTATTTT